The rows below give T cell receptor beta chains drawn from one sample of a study of T cell responses to AZD1222 COVID-19 vaccine. Libraries were prepared by immunoSEQ multiplex PCR; TCRdb keeps only in-frame clonotypes and omits some of them. The table has 150,000 to 200,000 clones, around 95% seen once. This specimen was peripheral blood, taken on day 0 of AZD1222 vaccination. The receptors derive from an adult in good health. CDR3s include the opening cysteine and the closing phenylalanine or tryptophan. Fields, in order: CDR3 length, D gene, clone size, J gene, V gene, CDR3 DNA, CDR3 protein. D genes are given only for firm matches. Some rows mark clone size as missing; the rest say once, few, many or name a class of expanded clone.

len: 15
d_gene: TRBD1
abundance: -
j_gene: TRBJ1-4
v_gene: TRBV2
CDR3nt: TGTGCCAGCAGTGCTAATGACAGGGGTAGTGAAAAACTGTTTTTT
CDR3aa: CASSANDRGSEKLFF

len: 13
d_gene: -
abundance: once
j_gene: TRBJ1-2
v_gene: TRBV19
CDR3nt: TGTGCCAGCAATGAGGGGCTGAGGGAAGGCTACACCTTC
CDR3aa: CASNEGLREGYTF

len: 15
d_gene: -
abundance: -
j_gene: TRBJ2-7
v_gene: TRBV5-1
CDR3nt: TGCGCCAGCAGCTTGGGGCAGGGCCCTACCTACGAGCAGTACTTC
CDR3aa: CASSLGQGPTYEQYF

len: 15
d_gene: -
abundance: -
j_gene: TRBJ1-5
v_gene: TRBV5-6
CDR3nt: TGTGCCAGCAGCCCTTGGGGGTATGGCAATCAGCCCCAGCATTTT
CDR3aa: CASSPWGYGNQPQHF

len: 15
d_gene: -
abundance: -
j_gene: TRBJ1-3
v_gene: TRBV12-5
CDR3nt: TGTGCTAGTGGTCCATCGCAGGGCTCTGGAAACACCATATATTTT
CDR3aa: CASGPSQGSGNTIYF

len: 16
d_gene: -
abundance: -
j_gene: TRBJ1-3
v_gene: TRBV4-2
CDR3nt: TGTGCCAGCAGCCAAGTAAACAGGGAGGCTGGAAACACCATATATTTT
CDR3aa: CASSQVNREAGNTIYF

len: 14
d_gene: TRBD1
abundance: -
j_gene: TRBJ2-5
v_gene: TRBV19
CDR3nt: TGTGCCAGTGCCGGACAGGGGAAAGTGGAGACCCAGTACTTC
CDR3aa: CASAGQGKVETQYF

len: 14
d_gene: -
abundance: -
j_gene: TRBJ2-7
v_gene: TRBV5-5
CDR3nt: TGTGCCAGCAGCCTTTTAGTGAGCTCCTACGAGCAGTACTTC
CDR3aa: CASSLLVSSYEQYF

len: 15
d_gene: -
abundance: once
j_gene: TRBJ1-5
v_gene: TRBV6-5
CDR3nt: TGTGCCAGCAGACCCGGCGGGGGGCTTAATCAGCCCCAGCATTTT
CDR3aa: CASRPGGGLNQPQHF

len: 14
d_gene: -
abundance: -
j_gene: TRBJ1-3
v_gene: TRBV7-8
CDR3nt: TGTGCCAGCCGGATAGGGGAATCTGGAAACACCATATATTTT
CDR3aa: CASRIGESGNTIYF